Presented here are 17 T cell receptor beta chains from one specimen sequenced in a study of breast tumors, draining lymph nodes, adjacent tissues. Samples came from axillary lymph nodes draining the breast cancer. TCRdb processed the multiplex PCR reads anew with MiXCR; each CDR3 protein has one entry. Here the sample spans approximately 210,000 distinct CDR3 sequences, 30% to 35% being singletons. Sample: axillary lymph node tissue. The receptors were gathered from a female donor with breast cancer. Some clones in this sample may be carry-over from other donors' samples.

The gene calls are TRBV6-1 and TRBJ1-2; weak D call: TRBD1 (6 bases). V was clipped by 5 bases and J by 4 bases, with 17 bases between them. CDR3 size: 15 residues. Germline V gives CDR1 MNHNS, CDR2 SASEGT. The CDR3 reads CASSPATGQTYGYTF. DNA of the CDR3: TGTGCCAGCAGTCCCGCCACAGGACAGACCTATGGCTACACCTTC.

This clonotype has a count of ten or more. CDR3 sequence reads: CASTPRTGFYGYTF. CDR3 in DNA: TGTGCCAGCACCCCCCGGACAGGCTTCTATGGCTACACCTTC. The V call is TRBV6-5, the J call TRBJ1-2, with 7 positions matching TRBD1. V lost 7 bases and J lost 4; bases outside the gene matches: 9. CDR1 MNHEY and CDR2 SVGAGI come from the germline V gene. This CDR3 is 14 amino acids long.

The table lists this clonotype with many counts. The chain has TRBV15 and TRBJ1-5; TRBD1 aligns across 7 bases. Per the germline V gene, CDR1 is LNHNV and CDR2 is YYDKDF (reference sequence). This CDR3 has 16 residues. J lost 2 bases, V lost 1 base, and 5 bases had no gene match. The chain's CDR3 is CATSRVWGTGNQPQHF. The CDR3 nucleotides are TGTGCCACCAGCAGAGTATGGGGGACAGGCAATCAGCCCCAGCATTTT.

This clonotype has at least ten counts. The CDR3 loop is CASSAAWDTTYEQYF. The CDR3 DNA reads as TGTGCCAGCAGCGCCGCTTGGGACACCACCTACGAGCAGTACTTC. V usage is TRBV9 and J usage is TRBJ2-7, with a possible D match to TRBD1 (6 bases). Germline CDR1 reads SGDLS; CDR2 reads YYNGEE. CDR3 length equals 15 residues. Trimming cost V 3 bases and J 2 bases, with 15 bases left between them. Drawing the rest from reference TRBV9 and TRBJ2-7, the complete variable domain is DSGVTQTPKHLITATGQRVTLRCSPRSGDLSVYWYQQSLDQGLQFLIQYYNGEERAKGNILERFSAQQFPDLHSELNLSSLELGDSALYFCASSAAWDTTYEQYFGPGTRLTVT.

V usage is TRBV7-8 and J usage is TRBJ1-5; 8 positions match TRBD1. Trimming took 8 bases from V and 11 from J; bases not matched to a gene: 14. Germline CDR1 is SGHVS and CDR2 is FQNEAQ. This CDR3 region has 14 residues. CDR3 sequence: CASCTQGALETQHF. CDR3 nucleotides: TGTGCCAGCTGCACCCAGGGGGCTTTAGAGACCCAGCATTTT.

The CDR3 DNA follows: TGCAGTGCTATAAAACCCCTAGGACTAGCGGGAGGTAGGAATGAGCAGTATTTT. Translated: CSAIKPLGLAGGRNEQYF. The chain combines TRBV20-1 with TRBJ2-3, with 14 bases that match TRBD2. The germline V gene has CDR1 DFQATT and CDR2 SNEGSKA (reference sequence). V shed 4 bases, J shed 11 bases, and the junction held 20 bases outside the gene matches. The CDR3 runs to 18 residues.

This clonotype was seen many times. The chain joins TRBV20-1 to TRBJ2-3; perhaps TRBD1 as D (6 bases). Germline loops: CDR1 DFQATT, CDR2 SNEGSKA (reference sequence). CDR3 length equals 17 residues. Deletions cut 1 base from V and 1 base from J, with 18 bases between. The CDR3 region is CSARVGLVRGGTDTQYF. The CDR3 DNA sequence: TGCAGTGCTAGAGTTGGGTTGGTCAGGGGCGGCACAGATACGCAGTATTTT.

This clonotype turned up a few times. Just one base apart from a much larger clone, this may be a read error. This sequence joins TRBV20-1 and TRBJ2-1; 10 bases map to TRBD2. The germline V gene has CDR1 DFQATT and CDR2 SNEGSKA (reference sequence). The CDR3 is 15 amino acids. Germline trimming cut 4 bases from V and 6 bases from J; bases unmatched to any gene: 9. Written as DNA, the CDR3 is TGCAGTGCTACAGGTGTAGCGGGAGGTCCCAATGAGCAGTTCTTC. Translation: CSATGVAGGPNEQFF.

For this clonotype: This may arise from a read error, as a much more abundant clone is one base away. The rearrangement joins TRBV4-1 to TRBJ2-1; either TRBD1 or TRBD2 may fit D (5 bases each). Trimming pared 4 bases from V and 9 bases from J, leaving 13 bases between. In germline, CDR1 is MGHRA, CDR2 YSYEKL. CDR3 length: 13 amino acids. CDR3 in amino acids: CASSPGADGEQFF. The CDR3 DNA follows: TGCGCCAGCAGCCCCGGGGCAGACGGTGAGCAGTTCTTC.

In this sample, this clonotype turned up many times. The gene calls are TRBV24-1 and TRBJ2-7, with 7 bases identical to TRBD1. CDR3 length equals 16 residues. V lost 5 bases, J lost 2 bases, and 11 bases stayed unmatched. Germline CDR1 reads KGHDR; CDR2 reads SFDVKD. The CDR3 loop is CATSADTGTEAYEQYF. DNA of the CDR3: TGTGCCACCAGTGCAGACACCGGGACAGAGGCCTACGAGCAGTACTTC.

In this sample, this clonotype turned up many times. The chain couples TRBV20-1 to TRBJ2-3, with TRBD2 identical over 7 bases. CDR1 is DFQATT, CDR2 SNEGSKA, per germline (reference sequence). J was trimmed by 3 bases and V by 3 bases; bases with no gene match: 9. The CDR3 is made up of 15 amino acids. The CDR3 DNA is TGCAGTGCTAGCCGAACTAGCGTAAGGACAGATACGCAGTATTTT. Its translation: CSASRTSVRTDTQYF.

This clonotype was counted at least ten times. The rearrangement joins TRBV5-6 to TRBJ1-5; D might be TRBD1 (6 bases). Per the germline V gene, CDR1 is SGHDT and CDR2 is YYEEEE. The CDR3 has 16 residues. V lost 0 bases and J lost 3, with 13 bases in between. The chain's CDR3 is CASSLGSGAYNQPQHF. The CDR3 DNA sequence: TGTGCCAGCAGCTTGGGGTCAGGGGCCTACAATCAGCCCCAGCATTTT.

The table lists this clonotype with many counts. J is TRBJ1-6 and V is TRBV7-9; D remains unclear. Germline lookup yields CDR1 SEHNR and CDR2 FQNEAQ (reference sequence). V was clipped by 4 bases and J by 3 bases, with 7 bases between them. CDR3 size: 14 residues. DNA of the CDR3: TGTGCCAGCAGCTCGCAGGTCTATAATTCACCCCTCCACTTT. This sequence encodes CASSSQVYNSPLHF.

This clonotype was recorded many times. The rearrangement joins TRBV12-3 or TRBV12-4 to TRBJ2-5; D unresolved. The CDR3 totals 17 residues. Trimming stripped 0 bases from V and 2 bases from J, with 16 bases between. The CDR3 sequence is CASSLALSRIRQETQYF. The CDR3 DNA reads TGTGCCAGCAGTTTAGCGCTAAGTAGGATCCGGCAAGAGACCCAGTACTTC.

This clonotype was seen many times. The V call is TRBV2, the J call TRBJ1-5; D uncertain. V was pared by 0 bases and J by 0 bases, with 15 bases between. The CDR3 is 18 amino acids. Germline lookup yields CDR1 SNHLY and CDR2 FYNNEI. The CDR3 region is CASSEALRADNSNQPQHF. CDR3 coding DNA: TGTGCCAGCAGTGAAGCGCTTCGGGCGGATAATAGCAATCAGCCCCAGCATTTT.

Comment on this clonotype: One junction end does not reproduce the germline sequence, and a read error may be involved. This chain connects TRBV7-9 to TRBJ1-2; 8 bases fit TRBD1. Per the germline V gene, CDR1 is SEHNR and CDR2 is FQNEAQ (reference sequence). The CDR3 runs 15 residues. CDR3 protein: CASSLTTGDGNGYPF. DNA of the CDR3: TGTGCCAGCAGCTTAACGACAGGGGACGGGAATGGCTACCCCTTC.

At least ten counts were recorded for this clonotype. The V call is TRBV6-5, the J call TRBJ1-2, with TRBD1 as a possible D gene (6 bases). The germline V and J ends were trimmed by 6 bases and 6 bases, with 14 bases remaining between them. Germline CDR1 reads MNHEY; CDR2 reads SVGAGI. This CDR3 spans 13 amino acids. The CDR3 reads CASRQGYRNGYTF. CDR3 bases: TGTGCCAGCAGACAGGGCTATCGGAATGGCTACACCTTC.